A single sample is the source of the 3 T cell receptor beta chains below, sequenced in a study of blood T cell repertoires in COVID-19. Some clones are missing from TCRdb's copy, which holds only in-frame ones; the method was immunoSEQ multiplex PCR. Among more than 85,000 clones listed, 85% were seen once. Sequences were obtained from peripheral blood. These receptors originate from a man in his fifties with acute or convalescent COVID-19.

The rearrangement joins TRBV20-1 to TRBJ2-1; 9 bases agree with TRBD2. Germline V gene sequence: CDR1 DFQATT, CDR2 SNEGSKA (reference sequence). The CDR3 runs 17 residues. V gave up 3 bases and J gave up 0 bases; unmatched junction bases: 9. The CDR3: CSASYSGGLSSYNEQFF. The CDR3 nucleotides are TGCAGTGCTAGTTACAGCGGGGGGCTCAGCTCCTACAATGAGCAGTTCTTC.

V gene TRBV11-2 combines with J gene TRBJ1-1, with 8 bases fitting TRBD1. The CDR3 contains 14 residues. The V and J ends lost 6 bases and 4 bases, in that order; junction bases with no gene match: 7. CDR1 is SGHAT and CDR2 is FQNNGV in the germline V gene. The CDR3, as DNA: TGTGCCAGCAGTTCCGACAGGGGAGGCACTGAAGCTTTCTTT. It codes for CASSSDRGGTEAFF. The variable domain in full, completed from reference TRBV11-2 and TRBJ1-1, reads EAGVAQSPRYKIIEKRQSVAFWCNPISGHATLYWYQQILGQGPKLLIQFQNNGVVDDSQLPKDRFSAERLKGVDSTLKIQPAKLEDSAVYLCASSSDRGGTEAFFGQGTRLTVV.

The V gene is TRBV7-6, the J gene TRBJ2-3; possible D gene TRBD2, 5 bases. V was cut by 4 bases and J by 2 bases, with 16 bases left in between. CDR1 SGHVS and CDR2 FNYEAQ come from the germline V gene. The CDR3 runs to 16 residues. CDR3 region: CASSYLGSGLTDTQYF. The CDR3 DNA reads TGTGCCAGCAGCTACCTGGGCAGCGGCCTCACAGATACGCAGTATTTT.